A single sample is the source of the 29 T cell receptor beta chains below, sequenced in a study of T cell clonality in common variable immunodeficiency. Sequencing was performed with immunoSEQ multiplex PCR; in TCRdb, only in-frame clones are kept and a portion is missing. In total the sample includes tens of thousands of clones, none of them seen once. Sequencing was done on a sample of peripheral blood mononuclear cells. The receptor set was obtained from a person aged 18 to 70 in good health.

This clone was counted many times. The read ends 3 residues shy of where the CDR3 ends; the end is completed using the germline J gene. This chain uses TRBV5-1 with TRBJ1-1, with D tentatively TRBD1 (6 bases). Germline CDR1 reads SGHRS; CDR2 reads YFSETQ. Trimming stripped 3 bases from V and 0 bases from J, with 12 bases between. This CDR3 region has 15 residues. CDR3 bases read: TGCGCCAGCAGCTCCATGACAGGAATGAACACTGAA. Its translation: CASSSMTGMNTE. The CDR3 in full is CASSSMTGMNTEAFF.

This clone was found many times. The missing CDR3 end, 3 residues past where the read stops, is filled in from the germline J gene. This chain uses TRBV19 with TRBJ1-6, with D tentatively TRBD1 (6 bases). With 3 bases removed from V and 1 base from J, the gap between germline ends came to 25 bases. CDR1 is LNHDA and CDR2 is SQIVND in the germline V gene (reference sequence). The CDR3 has 21 residues. The covered CDR3 bases are TGTGCCAGTAGTATGATCTCGCCCTCTTGGGGGCAGGCGTCCTATAATTCACCC. Its protein product is CASSMISPSWGQASYNSP. The whole CDR3 protein reads CASSMISPSWGQASYNSPLHF.

The sample holds many counts of this clone. The read gets to within 3 residues of the CDR3 end, and the germline J gene fills in the rest. The V and J genes are TRBV18 and TRBJ2-2; no firm D call. Germline CDR1 reads KGHSH; CDR2 reads LQKENI. This CDR3 has 16 residues. V was clipped by 4 bases and J by 0 bases, with 12 bases between them. The CDR3 loop is CASSRRTEPNTGELFF. CDR3 DNA (partial): TGTGCCAGCTCACGACGAACAGAACCGAACACCGGGGAG.

This clone was counted many times. The CDR3 is cut off 3 residues early in the read; its end comes from the germline J gene. The chain is built from TRBV4-1 and TRBJ2-2; weak D call: TRBD2 (6 bases). This CDR3 region has 17 residues. The germline V and J ends were trimmed by 1 base and 8 bases, with 20 bases remaining between them. In germline, CDR1 is MGHRA, CDR2 YSYEKL. CDR3 protein: CASSQGGSGGIYGELFF. The DNA read from the CDR3 is TGCGCCAGCAGCCAAGGCGGAAGCGGCGGGATTTATGGGGAG.

Sample share makes this clone medium-sized. With the read ending 3 residues before the CDR3 end, the germline J gene is used to fill in that end. The same CDR3 can be traced to other DNA sequences in this sample. The V call is TRBV7-2, the J call TRBJ2-3; 10 bases are shared with TRBD1. J lost 6 bases, V lost 5 bases, and 8 bases had no gene match. The CDR3 sequence is 15 residues long. From germline, CDR1 is SGHTA and CDR2 FQGNSA. The CDR3 DNA, read in part, is TGTGCCAGCAGCCTACAGGGACAGGGGTGGGATACG. This gives the protein CASSLQGQGWDT. Given in full, the CDR3 is CASSLQGQGWDTQYF.

In its sample, this clone was seen many times. The observed sequence ends 3 residues before the CDR3 terminus, with the missing tail filled in from the germline J gene. The chain recombines TRBV5-4 with TRBJ2-4; 8 bases align to TRBD2. With 5 bases clipped from V and 7 bases from J, the junction kept 8 bases outside the gene matches. The CDR3 totals 14 residues. The germline CDR1 and CDR2 sequences are SGHNT and YYREEE (reference sequence). CDR3 sequence reads: CASSLGRGVNIQYF. The covered CDR3 bases are TGTGCCAGCAGTCTGGGGCGGGGGGTTAACATT. Filled out from reference TRBV5-4 and TRBJ2-4, the complete variable domain reads ETGVTQSPTHLIKTRGQQVTLRCSSQSGHNTVSWYQQALGQGPQFIFQYYREEENGRGNFPPRFSGLQFPNYSSELNVNALELDDSALYLCASSLGRGVNIQYFGAGTRLSVL.

In its sample, this clone was seen many times. The read ends 3 residues early relative to the CDR3; the germline J gene fills the gap. The chain combines TRBV20-1 with TRBJ1-4; 7 bases line up with TRBD1. The CDR3 has 15 amino acids. Losses at the gene ends were 0 bases for V and 4 bases for J; bases not matched to a gene: 5. Germline V gene data show CDR1 as DFQATT and CDR2 as SNEGSKA (reference sequence). CDR3 bases read: TGCAGTGCTAGAGACGACAGGGTAAATAATGAAAAA. Translated, it gives CSARDDRVNNEK. The entire CDR3 sequence reads CSARDDRVNNEKLFF.

This clone was seen ten or more times. The read is 3 residues too short to cover the CDR3 end, so that end is filled in from the germline J gene. The rearrangement uses TRBV19 and TRBJ2-7; 7 bases map to TRBD1. Germline V CDR1 and CDR2: LNHDA, SQIVND (reference sequence). The J segment lost 1 base and the V segment lost 3 bases, leaving 0 bases of the junction unmatched. The CDR3 sequence is 13 residues long. This CDR3 is CASSMDRSYEQYF. The CDR3 bases that were read are TGTGCCAGTAGTATGGACAGGTCCTACGAG.

This clone has only a few counts. The sequence runs out 3 residues before the end of the CDR3; the remainder is reconstructed from the germline J gene. The chain couples TRBV5-4 to TRBJ2-5; the match to TRBD1 covers 8 bases. Germline CDR1 and CDR2: SGHNT and YYREEE (reference sequence). With 7 bases clipped from V and 5 bases from J, the junction kept 7 bases outside the gene matches. This CDR3 comprises 13 residues. Partial CDR3 DNA: TGTGCCAGCGGGGCCAGGGGGCGGGAGACC. This encodes CASGARGRET. The full CDR3 reads CASGARGRETQYF.

This clone was seen many times. The CDR3 end falls 3 residues outside the read, so it is completed with the germline J gene. V and J are TRBV7-9 and TRBJ2-1; 11 bases map to TRBD1. The ends lost 5 bases at V and 7 bases at J; junction bases unmatched: 7. CDR1 is SEHNR, CDR2 FQNEAQ, per germline (reference sequence). This CDR3 has 15 amino acids. The part of the CDR3 DNA that was read is TGTGCCAGCAGCAAAGGACAGGGGGCGCCGAATGAG. This codes for CASSKGQGAPNE. The whole CDR3 is CASSKGQGAPNEQFF.

This clone was seen ten or more times. The read is 3 residues too short to cover the CDR3 end, so that end is filled in from the germline J gene. This chain uses TRBV7-9 with TRBJ2-5; no reliable D call. This CDR3 contains 14 residues. Trimming shortened V by 0 bases and J by 5 bases, and 10 bases separated the two germline ends. Germline values: CDR1 SEHNR, CDR2 FQNEAQ (reference sequence). CDR3 loop: CASSLAVQGETQYF. The sequenced part of the CDR3 DNA is TGTGCCAGCAGCTTAGCGGTCCAAGGGGAGACC.

The sample holds many counts of this clone. The read terminates 3 residues ahead of where the CDR3 ends, so the germline J gene completes it. The chain carries TRBV19 and TRBJ2-2; the D is unclear. CDR3 length: 14 amino acids. Germline CDR1 reads LNHDA; CDR2 reads SQIVND (reference sequence). V was trimmed by 2 bases and J by 2 bases, leaving 6 bases between them. The CDR3 loop is CASSINLNTGELFF. The CDR3 bases that were read are TGTGCCAGTAGTATAAATCTTAACACCGGGGAG.

This clone has ten or more counts. The CDR3 end is not reached by the read, which stops 3 residues before it; the germline J gene fills it in. The J gene is TRBJ2-1, the V gene TRBV14, with 10 bases matching TRBD2. CDR1 is SGHDN and CDR2 is FVKESK in the germline V gene. The CDR3 runs to 13 residues. Losses at the gene ends were 4 bases for V and 9 bases for J; bases not matched to a gene: 3. CDR3 amino acids: CASSPSGRIEQFF. CDR3 DNA (partial): TGTGCCAGCAGCCCTAGCGGGAGAATTGAG.

This clone was detected many times. The sequence runs out 3 residues before the end of the CDR3; the remainder is reconstructed from the germline J gene. This chain connects TRBV29-1 to TRBJ1-2; D is possibly TRBD1 (6 bases). CDR3 length equals 15 residues. Germline V lookup: CDR1 SQVTM, CDR2 ANQGSEA. Between the trimmed V and J ends, which lost 4 bases and 3 bases, there was a span of 18 bases. The chain's CDR3 is CSVGYRGGVDYGYTF. CDR3 DNA (partial): TGCAGCGTTGGATATCGGGGGGGCGTTGACTATGGC.

The table lists this clone with many counts. Sequencing ends 3 residues short of the CDR3 end; the germline J gene provides the rest. The genes are TRBV20-1 and TRBJ2-7; 8 nucleotides match TRBD2. Trimming at V came to 4 bases and at J to 0 bases, leaving 8 bases not matched to a gene. The germline gives CDR1 DFQATT, CDR2 SNEGSKA (reference sequence). The CDR3 consists of 15 residues. CDR3: CSATPIAGNSYEQYF. The sequenced CDR3 bases are TGCAGTGCTACCCCCATAGCGGGGAACTCCTACGAG.

This clone was seen at least ten times. The observed sequence ends 3 residues before the CDR3 terminus, with the missing tail filled in from the germline J gene. The chain is built from TRBV5-1 and TRBJ2-5; D is perhaps TRBD1 (6 bases). Trimming stripped 1 base from V and 1 base from J, with 8 bases between. This CDR3 is 14 amino acids long. The germline gives CDR1 SGHRS, CDR2 YFSETQ. The chain's CDR3 is CASSLTGTQETQYF. The DNA read from the CDR3 is TGCGCCAGCAGCTTGACAGGGACCCAAGAGACC.

This clone came up many times. The read gets to within 3 residues of the CDR3 end, and the germline J gene fills in the rest. The chain joins TRBV19 to TRBJ2-6, with no clear D. The V gene lost 7 bases and the J gene lost 0 bases, with 7 bases spanning the gap. CDR1 and CDR2 (germline): LNHDA, SQIVND (reference sequence). This CDR3 is built from 14 residues. The DNA read from the CDR3 is TGTGCCAGTAATCTTGTCTCTGGGGCCAACGTC. Translating gives CASNLVSGANV. The CDR3, in full, reads CASNLVSGANVLTF.

At least ten counts were recorded for this clone. The read terminates 3 residues ahead of where the CDR3 ends, so the germline J gene completes it. This sequence joins TRBV19 and TRBJ1-3; no reliable D call. This CDR3 has 15 residues. CDR1 is LNHDA, CDR2 SQIVND, per germline (reference sequence). V lost 5 bases and J lost 3, with 14 bases in between. CDR3 residues: CASSAPSVGGNTIYF. The sequenced part of the CDR3 DNA is TGTGCCAGTAGTGCCCCGTCAGTTGGTGGAAACACC.

This clone showed up many times. The read finishes 3 residues shy of the CDR3 end, and the germline J gene is used to complete it. The rearrangement joins TRBV28 to TRBJ2-6; maybe TRBD2 (6 bases). Germline assignment: CDR1 MDHEN and CDR2 SYDVKM. This CDR3 spans 15 amino acids. Between the trimmed V and J ends, which lost 2 bases and 1 base, there was a span of 6 bases. The CDR3 DNA, read in part, is TGTGCCAGCAGTTTAGCGGGATCTGGGGCCAACGTC. Its translation is CASSLAGSGANV. The full-length CDR3 reads as CASSLAGSGANVLTF.

This clone was seen many times. With the read ending 3 residues before the CDR3 end, the germline J gene is used to fill in that end. The chain employs TRBV7-2 and TRBJ1-6; TRBD1 agrees at 9 bases. Germline lookup yields CDR1 SGHTA and CDR2 FQGNSA. J lost 9 bases, V lost 6 bases, and 9 bases had no gene match. The CDR3 spans 15 residues. Here the CDR3 reads CASSSTGQGGSPLHF. CDR3 DNA (partial): TGTGCCAGCAGTTCAACGGGACAGGGAGGTTCACCC.

In its sample, this clone was seen many times. Sequencing ends 3 residues short of the CDR3 end; the germline J gene provides the rest. The gene calls are TRBV6-2 or TRBV6-3 and TRBJ2-5, with D hard to call. Germline CDR1 MNHEY, CDR2 SVGEGT. This CDR3 is built from 13 residues. Trimming cost V 5 bases and J 1 base, with 8 bases left between them. The DNA read from the CDR3 is TGTGCCAGCAGTCTAACGTTCCAAGAGACC. Its translation: CASSLTFQET. The entire CDR3 protein is CASSLTFQETQYF.

CDR3 DNA, as far as it was read: TGTGCCAGCAGCTTAGGGCCGGGGATCAACGAG. Translating gives CASSLGPGINE. The complete CDR3 sequence is CASSLGPGINEQYF. V usage is TRBV7-6 and J usage is TRBJ2-7, with a tentative D call TRBD2 (5 bases). The CDR3 end falls 3 residues outside the read, so it is completed with the germline J gene. Germline CDR1 and CDR2: SGHVS and FNYEAQ. Trimming stripped 1 base from V and 5 bases from J, with 12 bases between. The CDR3 length is 14 residues.

This clone was seen at least ten times. The missing CDR3 end, 3 residues past where the read stops, is filled in from the germline J gene. The V and J genes are TRBV28 and TRBJ1-2, with a possible D match to TRBD1 (5 bases). The CDR3 is 15 amino acids. Germline V gene data show CDR1 as MDHEN and CDR2 as SYDVKM. The sequenced CDR3 bases are TGTGCCAGCAGTTTAGGGAGATGGGACTCTCGGGGC. Its protein product is CASSLGRWDSRG. The full-length CDR3 reads as CASSLGRWDSRGYTF.

This clone was recorded at least ten times. The read ends 3 residues early relative to the CDR3; the germline J gene fills the gap. The chain recombines TRBV5-1 with TRBJ2-3, with 7 bases matching TRBD1. Germline V gene sequence: CDR1 SGHRS, CDR2 YFSETQ. This CDR3 contains 16 residues. Trimming took 4 bases from V and 3 from J; bases not matched to a gene: 11. This chain's CDR3 is CASSVDRVLETDTQYF. The sequenced part of the CDR3 DNA is TGCGCCAGCAGCGTAGACAGGGTCCTCGAAACAGATACG.

At least ten counts were recorded for this clone. The CDR3 end falls 3 residues outside the read, so it is completed with the germline J gene. V gene TRBV20-1 combines with J gene TRBJ2-1; TRBD2 matches 12 bases. This CDR3 has 18 amino acids. The germline CDR1 and CDR2 sequences are DFQATT and SNEGSKA (reference sequence). Trimming took 5 bases from V and 6 from J; bases not matched to a gene: 17. This chain's CDR3 is CSAGLPRLAGEIGNEQFF. The sequenced part of the CDR3 DNA is TGCAGTGCTGGCCTCCCACGACTAGCGGGAGAGATTGGCAATGAG.

In this sample, this clone turned up many times. The read terminates 3 residues before the CDR3 end, so the remaining end is supplied by the germline J gene. The chain couples TRBV7-8 to TRBJ2-4; 9 bases are shared with TRBD2. Unmatched junction bases numbered 10, after V lost 5 bases and J lost 8 bases. The V gene's germline CDR1 is SGHVS and CDR2 FQNEAQ. This CDR3 has 15 residues. Here the CDR3 reads CASSANSGRGDIQYF. Incomplete CDR3 DNA: TGTGCCAGCAGCGCAAATAGCGGGAGAGGGGACATT.

This clone was detected many times. Coverage ceases 3 residues before the CDR3 finishes, and the germline J gene fills in the end. This chain uses TRBV11-2 with TRBJ2-1; TRBD2 aligns across 10 bases. The germline gives CDR1 SGHAT, CDR2 FQNNGV. This CDR3 contains 14 residues. V lost 2 bases, J lost 8 bases, and 3 bases stayed unmatched. CDR3 loop: CASSLLAGADEQFF. The CDR3 DNA, read in part, is TGTGCCAGCAGCTTACTAGCGGGAGCCGATGAG.

In this sample, this clone turned up many times. The CDR3 end lies 3 residues beyond the end of the read and is filled in from the germline J gene. V usage is TRBV20-1 and J usage is TRBJ2-1; D unresolved. The germline CDR1 and CDR2 sequences are DFQATT and SNEGSKA (reference sequence). V was shortened by 5 bases and J by 5 bases, with 4 bases between the two germline ends. The CDR3 loop spans 10 amino acids. The CDR3 DNA, read in part, is TGCAGTGCTCTCCACAATGAG. Its protein is CSALHNE. The entire CDR3 protein reads CSALHNEQFF.

This clone was seen many times. The read is 3 residues too short to cover the CDR3 end, so that end is filled in from the germline J gene. The chain carries TRBV28 and TRBJ2-5, with TRBD1 as a possible D gene (5 bases). V was trimmed by 3 bases and J by 0 bases, leaving 14 bases between them. Germline CDR1 reads MDHEN; CDR2 reads SYDVKM. The CDR3 is made up of 16 amino acids. The CDR3 DNA, read in part, is TGTGCCAGCAGTTTTGACAGTCGAAACTACCAAGAGACC. It codes for CASSFDSRNYQET. The full CDR3 reads CASSFDSRNYQETQYF.